This TCR beta chain was recovered during a study of blood T cell repertoires in COVID-19. Study-level background: Collection of acute and convalescent COVID-19 samples took place in the United States, Italy and Spain. Sample material is recorded as cDNA or gDNA derived from T cells, B-cell-depleted T cells, or PBMCs.

Methods used by the authors: The assay estimated nucleated cells by amplifying reference gene primers. This table comes from immunoSEQ multiplex PCR, and its TCRdb copy is limited to in-frame clones, with some not included. The V and J calls and clone size come from that table; D and trimming were worked out from the DNA. The sample yields 150,000 to 250,000 clones, around 75% seen once. Recruited during active infection, patients (from Seattle) were subsequently followed longitudinally. With 3 bases removed from V and 1 base from J, the gap between germline ends came to 11 bases. CDR1 is SGHRS and CDR2 is YFSETQ in the germline V gene. This CDR3 contains 14 residues.

The J gene is TRBJ2-7, the V gene TRBV5-1; D gene unclear. The TCR originated in a woman between 40 and 55 years old with COVID-19, enrolled during active disease. Sequencing was performed on peripheral blood. The CDR3 nucleotides read TGCGCCAGCAGCTCTGTGATGCAGTCCTACGAGCAGTACTTC. Translated, it gives CASSSVMQSYEQYF.